The following is a T cell receptor (beta chain) sequence with its context. The target antigen is unknown. The record originates from a study of shared clonotypes between healthy human individuals. On the study more broadly: Each donor's CD8 memory used one plate, CD8 naive two, each CD4 subset three.

Division of CD4+ cells produced a CD45RA+ naive subset and a CD45RA-negative memory subset. From germline, CDR1 is SNHLY and CDR2 FYNNEI. This CDR3 has 12 residues. V lost 5 bases and J 8 bases, leaving 12 bases between the germline ends. Data came from immunoSEQ multiplex PCR; TCRdb stores just in-frame clones and leaves some out. The profile covers about 1 million clones, with 60% to 80% appearing a single time and roughly 1.5% taken by the ten largest. Study results and caveats: Among four donors, around 5% of naive CD4 clonotypes were found in common. Represented diversity, genetic and exposure-history alike, was limited by few donors.

The rearrangement joins TRBV2 to TRBJ1-2; D is perhaps TRBD1 (5 bases). The source of this sequence is a man aged 18 to 29 in good health. The sample taken for sequencing was memory CD4+ T cells sorted from blood. Subset noted: CD45RA-negative fraction. CDR3 loop: CASSSGGTGYTF. The CDR3 nucleotides are TGTGCCAGCAGTTCCGGAGGGACGGGCTACACCTTC.